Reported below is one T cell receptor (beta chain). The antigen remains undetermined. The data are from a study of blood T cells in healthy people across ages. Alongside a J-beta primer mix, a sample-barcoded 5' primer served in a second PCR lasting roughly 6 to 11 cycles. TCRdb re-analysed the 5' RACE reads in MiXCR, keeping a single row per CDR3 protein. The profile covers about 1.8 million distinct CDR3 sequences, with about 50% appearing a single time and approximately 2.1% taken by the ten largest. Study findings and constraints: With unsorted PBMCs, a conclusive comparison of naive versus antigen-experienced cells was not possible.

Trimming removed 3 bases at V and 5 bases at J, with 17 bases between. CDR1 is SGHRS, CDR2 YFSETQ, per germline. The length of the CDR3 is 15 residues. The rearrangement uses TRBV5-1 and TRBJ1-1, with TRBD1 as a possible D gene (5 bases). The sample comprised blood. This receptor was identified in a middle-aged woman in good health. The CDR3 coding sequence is TGCGCCAGCAGCTCATTAATCGGGGGTGGTACTGAAGCTTTCTTT. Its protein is CASSSLIGGGTEAFF.